Included here is one T cell receptor beta chain sequence, with context. This sample was included in a study of T cell changes during pregnancy in multiple sclerosis. Clones were sequenced by immunoSEQ multiplex PCR, and TCRdb holds only the in-frame ones, with some missing. The data show approximately 34,000 clones, with roughly nine tenths seen just once and around 0.48% held by the top ten. The V end was cut by 8 bases, the J end by 1 base, with 12 bases between. Germline V gene lookup returns CDR1 LNHDA and CDR2 SQIVND (reference sequence). This CDR3 region has 15 residues. This clonotype was obtained from a female donor with multiple sclerosis, enrolled in a pregnancy study. Sequencing used CD4+ T cells from peripheral blood mononuclear cells, obtained after pregnancy. This chain links TRBV19 with TRBJ2-6, with a weak D call TRBD1 (5 bases). The CDR3 DNA follows: TGTGCCAGTGCCAGGGCTCAATCTGGGGCCAACGTCCTGACTTTC. Encoded protein: CASARAQSGANVLTF. Drawing the rest from reference TRBV19 and TRBJ2-6, the complete variable domain is DGGITQSPKYLFRKEGQNVTLSCEQNLNHDAMYWYRQDPGQGLRLIYYSQIVNDFQKGDIAEGYSVSREKKESFPLTVTSAQKNPTAFYLCASARAQSGANVLTFGAGSRLTVL.